One sample yielded the 15 T cell receptor beta chains listed below, sequenced in a study of blood T cell repertoires in COVID-19 (TCRdb year 2020). The method was the immunoSEQ multiplex PCR assay. The source is immuneACCESS, and TCRdb retained only in-frame sequences with V and J called. Part of the clones is not carried over; for the studies checked, unresolved V genes explain less than half of this, and the remainder is unexplained. Here the sample has about 440,000 clones; more than 70% occur a single time. Roughly an eighth of the sample goes to the ten largest clones. The sequencing sample was made of peripheral blood. Every receptor here comes from a woman in her forties or fifties with COVID-19, enrolled during active disease.

The chain employs TRBV5-1 and TRBJ2-7, with 8 bases that match TRBD1. The junction had 3 bases not matched to a gene; V was cut back by 4 bases and J by 3 bases. Germline V gives CDR1 SGHRS, CDR2 YFSETQ. This CDR3 has 13 residues. CDR3 in DNA: TGCGCCAGCAGCACGGGACAGGTCTACGAGCAGTACTTC. Its translation is CASSTGQVYEQYF.

CDR3 loop: CASSFGTNTEAFF. CDR3 DNA: TGTGCCAGCAGCTTCGGTACGAACACTGAAGCTTTCTTT. The chain employs TRBV5-6 and TRBJ1-1; D is undetermined. Germline V gene data show CDR1 as SGHDT and CDR2 as YYEEEE. The CDR3 sequence is 13 residues long. With 2 bases removed from V and 1 base from J, the gap between germline ends came to 6 bases.

V gene TRBV29-1 combines with J gene TRBJ2-2, with 8 bases matching TRBD2. Germline loops: CDR1 SQVTM, CDR2 ANQGSEA. The V segment lost 7 bases and the J segment 3 bases; nucleotides outside the gene matches: 4. The CDR3 runs 13 residues. The CDR3 sequence: CSAGGRHTGELFF. The CDR3 DNA reads TGCAGCGCGGGGGGGCGGCACACCGGGGAGCTGTTTTTT.

The genes are TRBV2 and TRBJ2-7; maybe TRBD1 (5 bases). CDR3 length: 16 amino acids. V was clipped by 4 bases and J by 2 bases, with 18 bases between them. The germline V gene encodes CDR1 SNHLY and CDR2 FYNNEI. CDR3 in DNA: TGTGCCAGCAGTGTCGATGTGGACAAGGGGACCTACGAGCAGTACTTC. It encodes CASSVDVDKGTYEQYF.

The chain combines TRBV10-3 with TRBJ1-1, with 9 bases lining up with TRBD1. V gave up 7 bases and J gave up 5 bases; unmatched junction bases: 11. The CDR3 length is 15 residues. From germline, CDR1 is ENHRY and CDR2 SYGVKD. CDR3 sequence (DNA): TGTGCCATCACTCTGGGCCCAGGGACAGGGACTGAAGCTTTCTTT. It is translated as CAITLGPGTGTEAFF.

This clone has only a few counts. This chain connects TRBV27 to TRBJ1-2; 8 bases are shared with TRBD1. The CDR3 is 13 residues long. Germline V gene lookup returns CDR1 MNHEY and CDR2 SMNVEV (reference sequence). V gave up 5 bases and J gave up 8 bases; unmatched junction bases: 7. CDR3: CASSQGAFYGYTF. DNA of the CDR3: TGTGCCAGCAGTCAGGGGGCGTTTTACGGCTACACCTTC.

This chain links TRBV6-1 with TRBJ2-3, with a possible D match to TRBD2 (7 bases). Germline loops: CDR1 MNHNS, CDR2 SASEGT. V lost 4 bases, J lost 4 bases, and 21 bases lay in between. The CDR3 has 17 amino acids. The CDR3 DNA is TGTGCCAGCAGTGGGTGGGGGGGGCTCAAGGTCGCAGATACGCAGTATTTT. Translating it yields CASSGWGGLKVADTQYF.

The rearrangement joins TRBV5-5 to TRBJ1-1; perhaps TRBD1 as D (6 bases). The V gene's germline CDR1 is SGHKS and CDR2 YYEKEE (reference sequence). Trimming left V 3 bases short and J 4 bases short, with 10 bases between. The CDR3 contains 13 residues. The DNA for the CDR3 is TGTGCCAGCAGCTCAACAGGGCGCACTGAAGCTTTCTTT. Residues: CASSSTGRTEAFF. The complete variable domain, with remaining parts taken from reference TRBV5-5 and TRBJ1-1, reads DAGVTQSPTHLIKTRGQQVTLRCSPISGHKSVSWYQQVLGQGPQFIFQYYEKEERGRGNFPDRFSARQFPNYSSELNVNALLLGDSALYLCASSSTGRTEAFFGQGTRLTVV.

The chain recombines TRBV6-5 with TRBJ2-2; 8 bases are a match to TRBD2. Trimming removed 6 bases from V and 1 base from J; junction bases left unmatched: 4. CDR1 and CDR2 from the germline V gene are MNHEY and SVGAGI. The CDR3 totals 15 residues. CDR3 nucleotide sequence: TGTGCCAGCAGCGGGACTAGTTTGAACACCGGGGAGCTGTTTTTT. It encodes CASSGTSLNTGELFF.

The genes are TRBV9 and TRBJ1-4; the match to TRBD1 covers 7 bases. This CDR3 has 12 residues. J lost 10 bases, V lost 7 bases, and 7 bases had no gene match. CDR1 SGDLS and CDR2 YYNGEE come from the germline V gene. CDR3 DNA: TGTGCCAGCGGACAGGAAGGCGGAAAACTGTTTTTT. Its protein is CASGQEGGKLFF.

This chain joins TRBV7-9 and TRBJ1-1; weak D call: TRBD1 (6 bases). The V and J ends lost 1 base and 3 bases respectively, with 12 bases between them. This CDR3 has 15 amino acids. Germline CDR1 SEHNR, CDR2 FQNEAQ (reference sequence). The CDR3 region has the DNA TGTGCCAGCAGCTTAGGTAGGGGGAAAGACACTGAAGCTTTCTTT. Its translation: CASSLGRGKDTEAFF.

The CDR3, as DNA: TGTGCCTGGAGTTTGGGCCAGGGCCCCTACGAGCAGTACTTC. Amino acid sequence: CAWSLGQGPYEQYF. The chain links TRBV30 to TRBJ2-7, with D perhaps matching TRBD1 (5 bases). CDR3 length: 14 residues. V shed 2 bases and J shed 2 bases, with 13 bases lying between them. Per the germline V gene, CDR1 is GTSNPN and CDR2 is SVGIG (reference sequence).

The chain employs TRBV7-6 and TRBJ2-7; D is uncertain. V lost 6 bases, J lost 5 bases, and 14 bases lay in between. CDR1 and CDR2 from the germline V gene are SGHVS and FNYEAQ. CDR3 length: 13 residues. The CDR3: CASSHASGNEQYF. The CDR3 DNA reads TGTGCCAGCAGTCATGCCTCGGGTAACGAGCAGTACTTC. Complete variable domain (other parts from reference TRBV7-6 and TRBJ2-7): GAGVSQSPRYKVTKRGQDVALRCDPISGHVSLYWYRQALGQGPEFLTYFNYEAQQDKSGLPNDRFSAERPEGSISTLTIQRTEQRDSAMYRCASSHASGNEQYFGPGTRLTVT.

This chain uses TRBV30 with TRBJ1-2; 12 nucleotides align to TRBD1. The CDR3 loop spans 18 amino acids. The J segment lost 3 bases and the V segment lost 1 base, leaving 12 bases of the junction unmatched. Germline V lookup: CDR1 GTSNPN, CDR2 SVGIG (reference sequence). The CDR3 is CAWSAGRSGTGGYYGYTF. The DNA for the CDR3 is TGTGCCTGGAGTGCCGGCCGGTCCGGGACAGGGGGCTACTATGGCTACACCTTC.

This chain uses TRBV5-1 with TRBJ1-1; 10 bases fit TRBD1. The germline V gene has CDR1 SGHRS and CDR2 YFSETQ. The CDR3 length is 15 residues. Trimming removed 5 bases from V and 5 bases from J; junction bases left unmatched: 9. CDR3 bases: TGCGCCAGCAGGACAGGGGGCGATGGTAGGACTGAAGCTTTCTTT. It codes for CASRTGGDGRTEAFF.